This TCR beta chain comes out of a study of T cell responses to AZD1222 COVID-19 vaccine. Study background: Pooled samples include second doses given at about 4 or 12 weeks. The study, taken as a whole, reports: Seropositivity was recorded at baseline in only 5 or 6 AZD1222 recipients. Repertoires were obtained solely post-peak T cell response. The donors showed a predominance of white British ancestry and of females, with possible underestimation of clonal diversity.

Repertoires were generated with immunoSEQ multiplex PCR, while TCRdb's copy carries only in-frame clones and drops some. The sample gives about 100,000 clones, approximately 86% of which show up once; about 6% is in the top ten. There are 14 residues in the CDR3. Per germline, CDR1 SGHAT and CDR2 FQNNGV. With 5 bases clipped from V and 4 bases from J, the junction kept 7 bases outside the gene matches. Turning to this clone: Antigen specificity is unknown.

The source of this sequence is an adult in good health. The chain recombines TRBV11-2 with TRBJ2-5; 7 bases map to TRBD2. The sample here was peripheral blood, taken on day 0 of AZD1222 vaccination. The CDR3 DNA reads as TGTGCCAGCAGCCCTTGGGGGGGTGGAGAGACCCAGTACTTC. Its protein is CASSPWGGGETQYF.